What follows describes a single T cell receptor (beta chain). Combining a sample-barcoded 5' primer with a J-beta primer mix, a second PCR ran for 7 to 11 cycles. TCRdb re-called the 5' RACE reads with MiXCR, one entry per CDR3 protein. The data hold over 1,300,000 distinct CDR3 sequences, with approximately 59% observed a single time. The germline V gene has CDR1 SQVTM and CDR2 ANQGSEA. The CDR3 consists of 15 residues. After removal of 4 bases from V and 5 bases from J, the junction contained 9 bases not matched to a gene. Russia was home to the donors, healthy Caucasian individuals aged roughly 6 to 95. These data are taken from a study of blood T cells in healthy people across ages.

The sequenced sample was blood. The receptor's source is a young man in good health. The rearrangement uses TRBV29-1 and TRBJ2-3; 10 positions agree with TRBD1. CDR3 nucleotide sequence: TGCAGCGTTGCGGGGGACAGGGGACCGGTAGATACGCAGTATTTT. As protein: CSVAGDRGPVDTQYF.